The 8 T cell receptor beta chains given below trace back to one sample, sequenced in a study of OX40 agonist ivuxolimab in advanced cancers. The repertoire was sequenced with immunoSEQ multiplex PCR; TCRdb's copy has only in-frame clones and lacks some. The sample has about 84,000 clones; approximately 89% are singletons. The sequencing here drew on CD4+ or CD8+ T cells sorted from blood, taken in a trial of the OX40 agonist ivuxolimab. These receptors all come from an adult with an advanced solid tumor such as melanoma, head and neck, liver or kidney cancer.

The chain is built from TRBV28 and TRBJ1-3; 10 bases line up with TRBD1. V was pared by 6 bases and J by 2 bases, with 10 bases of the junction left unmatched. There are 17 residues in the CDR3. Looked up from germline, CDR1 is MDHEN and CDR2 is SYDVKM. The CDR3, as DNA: TGTGCCAGCAGCCTCCCCCGAGGACAGGGGGCTGGAAACACCATATATTTT. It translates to CASSLPRGQGAGNTIYF.

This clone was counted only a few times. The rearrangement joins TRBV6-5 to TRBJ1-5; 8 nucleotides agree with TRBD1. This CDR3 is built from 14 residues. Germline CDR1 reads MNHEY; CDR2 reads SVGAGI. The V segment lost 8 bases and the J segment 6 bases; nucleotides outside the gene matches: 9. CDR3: CASRGQGKGQPQHF. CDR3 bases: TGTGCCAGCCGCGGACAGGGTAAGGGTCAGCCCCAGCATTTT.

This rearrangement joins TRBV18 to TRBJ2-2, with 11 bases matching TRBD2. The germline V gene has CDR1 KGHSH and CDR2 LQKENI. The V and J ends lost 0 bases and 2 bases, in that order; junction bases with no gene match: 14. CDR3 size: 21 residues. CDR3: CASSPPYLAGGSYSNTGELFF. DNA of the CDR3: TGTGCCAGCTCACCACCTTACCTAGCGGGGGGATCCTATTCAAACACCGGGGAGCTGTTTTTT.

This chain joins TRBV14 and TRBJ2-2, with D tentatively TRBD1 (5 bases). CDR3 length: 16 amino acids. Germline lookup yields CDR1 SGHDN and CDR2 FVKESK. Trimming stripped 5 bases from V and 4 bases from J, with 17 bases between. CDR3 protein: CASSTRAGWSTGELFF. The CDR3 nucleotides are TGTGCCAGCAGCACTCGGGCAGGGTGGAGCACCGGGGAGCTGTTTTTT.

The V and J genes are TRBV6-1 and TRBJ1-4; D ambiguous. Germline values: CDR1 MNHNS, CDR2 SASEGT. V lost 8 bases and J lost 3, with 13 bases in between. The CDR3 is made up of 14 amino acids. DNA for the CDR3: TGTGCCAGCTGCCGGGGTGGAGCTAATGAAAAACTGTTTTTT. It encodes CASCRGGANEKLFF.

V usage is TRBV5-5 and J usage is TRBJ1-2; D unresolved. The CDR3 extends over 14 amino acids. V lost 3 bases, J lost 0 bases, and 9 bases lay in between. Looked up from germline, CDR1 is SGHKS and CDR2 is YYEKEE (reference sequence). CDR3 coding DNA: TGTGCCAGCAGCTCTGCGCGGGCTAACTATGGCTACACCTTC. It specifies CASSSARANYGYTF.

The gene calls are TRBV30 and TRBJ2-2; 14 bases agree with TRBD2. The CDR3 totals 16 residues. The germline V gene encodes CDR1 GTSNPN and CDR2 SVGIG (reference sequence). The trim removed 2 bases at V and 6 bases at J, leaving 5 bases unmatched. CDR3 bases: TGTGCCTGGAGTACCCAGGGACTAGCGGGAGCCGGGGAGCTGTTTTTT. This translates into CAWSTQGLAGAGELFF.

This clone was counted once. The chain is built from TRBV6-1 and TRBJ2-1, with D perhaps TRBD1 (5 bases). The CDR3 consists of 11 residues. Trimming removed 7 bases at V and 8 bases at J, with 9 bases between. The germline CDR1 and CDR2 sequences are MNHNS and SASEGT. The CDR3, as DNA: TGTGCCAGCATTCAGGGTGATGAGCAGTTCTTC. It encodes CASIQGDEQFF.